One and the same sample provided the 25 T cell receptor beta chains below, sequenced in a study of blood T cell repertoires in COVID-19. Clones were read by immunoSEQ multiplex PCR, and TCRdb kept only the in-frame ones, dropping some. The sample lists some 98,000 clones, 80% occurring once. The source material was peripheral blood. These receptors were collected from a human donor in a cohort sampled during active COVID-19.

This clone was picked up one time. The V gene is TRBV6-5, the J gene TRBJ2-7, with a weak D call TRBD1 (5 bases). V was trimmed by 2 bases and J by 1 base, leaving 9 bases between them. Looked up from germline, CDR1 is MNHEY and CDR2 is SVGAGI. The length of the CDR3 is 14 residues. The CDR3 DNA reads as TGTGCCAGCAGTTACAGGGGCCCTTCCTACGAGCAGTACTTC. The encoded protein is CASSYRGPSYEQYF.

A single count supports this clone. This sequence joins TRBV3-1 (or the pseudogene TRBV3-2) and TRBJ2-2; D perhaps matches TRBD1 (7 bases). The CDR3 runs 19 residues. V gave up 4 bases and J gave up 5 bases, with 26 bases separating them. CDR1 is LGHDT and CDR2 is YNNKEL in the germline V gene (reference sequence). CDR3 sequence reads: CASSPRGDLWEARTGELFF. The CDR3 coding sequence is TGTGCCAGCAGCCCCAGGGGGGATTTGTGGGAAGCGCGGACCGGGGAGCTGTTTTTT.

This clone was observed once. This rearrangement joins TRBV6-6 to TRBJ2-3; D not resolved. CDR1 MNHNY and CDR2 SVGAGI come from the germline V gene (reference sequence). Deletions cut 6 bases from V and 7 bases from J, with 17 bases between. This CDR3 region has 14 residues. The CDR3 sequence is CASRLPPPAYTQYF. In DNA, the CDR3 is TGTGCCAGCAGGCTTCCCCCCCCAGCGTATACGCAGTATTTT.

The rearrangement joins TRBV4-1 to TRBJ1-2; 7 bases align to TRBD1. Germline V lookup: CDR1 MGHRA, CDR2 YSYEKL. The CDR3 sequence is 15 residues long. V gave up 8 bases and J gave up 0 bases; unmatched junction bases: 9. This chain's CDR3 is CASSDRTLSNYGYTF. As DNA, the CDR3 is TGCGCCAGCTCGGACAGGACTCTATCTAACTATGGCTACACCTTC.

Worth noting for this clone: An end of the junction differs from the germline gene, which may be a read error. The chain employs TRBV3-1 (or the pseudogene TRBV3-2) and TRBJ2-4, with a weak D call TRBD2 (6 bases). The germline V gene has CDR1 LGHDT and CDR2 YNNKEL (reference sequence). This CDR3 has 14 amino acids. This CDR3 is CASSPGTSKDIQYF. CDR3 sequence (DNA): TGTGCCAGCAGCCCAGGGACTTCCAAAGACATTCAGTACTTC.

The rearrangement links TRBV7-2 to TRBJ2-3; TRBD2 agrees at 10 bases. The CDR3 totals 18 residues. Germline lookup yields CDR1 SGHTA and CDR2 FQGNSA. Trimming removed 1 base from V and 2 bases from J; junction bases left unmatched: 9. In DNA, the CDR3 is TGTGCCAGCAGCTTAGTGGGGTCTAGCGGGAGTTACACAGATACGCAGTATTTT. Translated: CASSLVGSSGSYTDTQYF.

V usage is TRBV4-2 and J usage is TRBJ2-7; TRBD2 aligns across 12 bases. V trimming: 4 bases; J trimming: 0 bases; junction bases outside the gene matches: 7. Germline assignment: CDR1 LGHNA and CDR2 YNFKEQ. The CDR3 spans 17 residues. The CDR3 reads CASSPGLAGPGSYEQYF. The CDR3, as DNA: TGTGCCAGCAGCCCCGGACTAGCGGGACCAGGCTCCTACGAGCAGTACTTC.

As DNA, the CDR3 is TGTGCCAGCAGCTTAAACCGGGGCTACACCTTC. Residues: CASSLNRGYTF. The chain joins TRBV7-9 to TRBJ1-2; D not certain. CDR1 is SEHNR and CDR2 is FQNEAQ in the germline V gene (reference sequence). The CDR3 runs 11 residues. Trimming removed 2 bases from V and 8 bases from J, with 6 bases in between.

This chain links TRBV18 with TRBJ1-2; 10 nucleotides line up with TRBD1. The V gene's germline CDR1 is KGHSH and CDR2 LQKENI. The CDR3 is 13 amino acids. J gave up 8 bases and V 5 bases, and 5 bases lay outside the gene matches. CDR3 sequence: CASSTGTGDGYTF. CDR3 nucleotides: TGTGCCAGCTCAACCGGGACAGGGGACGGCTACACCTTC. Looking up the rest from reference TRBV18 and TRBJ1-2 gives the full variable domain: NAGVMQNPRHLVRRRGQEARLRCSPMKGHSHVYWYRQLPEEGLKFMVYLQKENIIDESGMPKERFSAEFPKEGPSILRIQQVVRGDSAAYFCASSTGTGDGYTFGSGTRLTVV.

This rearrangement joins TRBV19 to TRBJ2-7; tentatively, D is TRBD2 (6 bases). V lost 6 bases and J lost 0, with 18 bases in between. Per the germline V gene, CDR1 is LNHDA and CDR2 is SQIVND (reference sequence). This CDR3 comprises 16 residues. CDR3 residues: CASSHPVEGDSYEQYF. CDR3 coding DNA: TGTGCCAGTAGCCATCCGGTGGAGGGCGACTCCTACGAGCAGTACTTC. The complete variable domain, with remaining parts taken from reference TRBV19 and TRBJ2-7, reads DGGITQSPKYLFRKEGQNVTLSCEQNLNHDAMYWYRQDPGQGLRLIYYSQIVNDFQKGDIAEGYSVSREKKESFPLTVTSAQKNPTAFYLCASSHPVEGDSYEQYFGPGTRLTVT.

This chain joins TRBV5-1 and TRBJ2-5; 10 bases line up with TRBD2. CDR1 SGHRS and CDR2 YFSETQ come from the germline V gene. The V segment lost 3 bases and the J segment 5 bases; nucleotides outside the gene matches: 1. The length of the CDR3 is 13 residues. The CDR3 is CASSSGLAETQYF. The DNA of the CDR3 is TGCGCCAGCAGCTCGGGACTAGCGGAGACCCAGTACTTC.

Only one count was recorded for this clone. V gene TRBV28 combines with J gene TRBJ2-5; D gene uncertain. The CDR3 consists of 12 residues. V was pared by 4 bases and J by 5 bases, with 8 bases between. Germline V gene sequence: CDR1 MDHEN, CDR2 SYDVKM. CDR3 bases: TGTGCCAGCAGTTCTGTTCGGGAGACCCAGTACTTC. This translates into CASSSVRETQYF. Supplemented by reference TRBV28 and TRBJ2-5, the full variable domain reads DVKVTQSSRYLVKRTGEKVFLECVQDMDHENMFWYRQDPGLGLRLIYFSYDVKMKEKGDIPEGYSVSREKKERFSLILESASTNQTSMYLCASSSVRETQYFGPGTRLLVL.

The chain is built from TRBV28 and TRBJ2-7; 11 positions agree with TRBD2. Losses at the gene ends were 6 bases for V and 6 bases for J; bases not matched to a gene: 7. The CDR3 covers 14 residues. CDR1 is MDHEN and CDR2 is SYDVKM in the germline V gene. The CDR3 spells CASSIAGGSREQYF. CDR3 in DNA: TGTGCCAGCAGCATAGCGGGAGGGAGCCGCGAGCAGTACTTC. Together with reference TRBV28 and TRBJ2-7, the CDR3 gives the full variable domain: DVKVTQSSRYLVKRTGEKVFLECVQDMDHENMFWYRQDPGLGLRLIYFSYDVKMKEKGDIPEGYSVSREKKERFSLILESASTNQTSMYLCASSIAGGSREQYFGPGTRLTVT.

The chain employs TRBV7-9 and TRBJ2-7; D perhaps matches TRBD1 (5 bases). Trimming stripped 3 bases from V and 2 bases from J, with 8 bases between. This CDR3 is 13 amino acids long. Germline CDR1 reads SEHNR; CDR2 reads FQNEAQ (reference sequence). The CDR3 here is CASSFQGTYEQYF. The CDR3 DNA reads TGTGCCAGCAGCTTCCAGGGCACCTACGAGCAGTACTTC.

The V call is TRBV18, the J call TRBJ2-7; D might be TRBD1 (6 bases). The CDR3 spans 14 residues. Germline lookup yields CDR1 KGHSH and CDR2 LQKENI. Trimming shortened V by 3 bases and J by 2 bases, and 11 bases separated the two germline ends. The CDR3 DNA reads TGTGCCAGCTCACCCGGACAGTACACCTACGAGCAGTACTTC. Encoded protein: CASSPGQYTYEQYF.

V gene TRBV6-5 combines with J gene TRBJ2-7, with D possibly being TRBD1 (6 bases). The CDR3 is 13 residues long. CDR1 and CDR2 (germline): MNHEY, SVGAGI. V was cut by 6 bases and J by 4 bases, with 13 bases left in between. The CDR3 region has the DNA TGTGCCAGCAGCGCCGGACAGCCTTACGAGCAGTACTTC. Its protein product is CASSAGQPYEQYF.

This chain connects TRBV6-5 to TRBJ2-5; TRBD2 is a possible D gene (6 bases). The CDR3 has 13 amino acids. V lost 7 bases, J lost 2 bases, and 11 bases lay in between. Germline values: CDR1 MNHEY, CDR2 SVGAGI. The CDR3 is CASTTRGQETQYF. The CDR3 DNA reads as TGTGCCAGCACTACACGGGGGCAAGAGACCCAGTACTTC.

The CDR3 here is CASSSGTANTGELFF. The DNA of the CDR3 is TGTGCCAGCAGCTCCGGGACAGCGAACACCGGGGAGCTGTTTTTT. The J gene is TRBJ2-2, the V gene TRBV11-3, with TRBD1 identical over 7 bases. Losses at the gene ends were 4 bases for V and 0 bases for J; bases not matched to a gene: 2. CDR1 and CDR2 (germline): SGHNT, YENEEA. There are 15 residues in the CDR3.

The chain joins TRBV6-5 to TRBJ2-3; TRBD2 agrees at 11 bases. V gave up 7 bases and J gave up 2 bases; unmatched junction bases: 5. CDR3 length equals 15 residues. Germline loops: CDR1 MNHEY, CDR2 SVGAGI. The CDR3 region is CASTLAGGVTDTQYF. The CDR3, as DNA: TGTGCCAGCACCCTAGCGGGAGGCGTCACAGATACGCAGTATTTT.

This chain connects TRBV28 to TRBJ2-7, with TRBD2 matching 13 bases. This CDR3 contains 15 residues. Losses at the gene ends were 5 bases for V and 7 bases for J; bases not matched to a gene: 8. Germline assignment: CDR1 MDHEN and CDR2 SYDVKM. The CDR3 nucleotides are TGTGCCAGCAGTCGACTTGGACTAGCGGGAGAAGAGCAGTACTTC. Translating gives CASSRLGLAGEEQYF.

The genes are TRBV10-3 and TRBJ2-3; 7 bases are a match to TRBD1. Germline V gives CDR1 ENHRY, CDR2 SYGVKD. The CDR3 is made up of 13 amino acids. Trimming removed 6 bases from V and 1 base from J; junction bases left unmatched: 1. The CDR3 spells CAIRGTGTDTQYF. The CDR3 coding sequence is TGTGCCATCAGGGGGACAGGCACAGATACGCAGTATTTT.

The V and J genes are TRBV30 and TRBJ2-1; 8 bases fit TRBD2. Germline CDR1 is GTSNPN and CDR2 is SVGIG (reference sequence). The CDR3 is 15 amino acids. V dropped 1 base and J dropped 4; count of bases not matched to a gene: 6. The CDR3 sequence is CAWSEVAGNYNEQFF. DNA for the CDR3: TGTGCCTGGAGTGAGGTAGCGGGGAATTACAATGAGCAGTTCTTC.

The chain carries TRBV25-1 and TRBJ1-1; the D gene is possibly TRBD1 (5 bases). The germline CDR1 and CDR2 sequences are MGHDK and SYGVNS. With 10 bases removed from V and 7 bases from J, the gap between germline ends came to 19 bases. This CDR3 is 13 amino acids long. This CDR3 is CATKMAGGNEAFF. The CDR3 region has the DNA TGTGCCACCAAGATGGCGGGGGGGAATGAAGCTTTCTTT.

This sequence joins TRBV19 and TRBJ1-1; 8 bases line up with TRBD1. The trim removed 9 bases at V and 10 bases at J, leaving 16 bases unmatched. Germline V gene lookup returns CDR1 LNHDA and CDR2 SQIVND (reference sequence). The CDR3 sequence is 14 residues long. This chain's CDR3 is CASSQGARVSGAFF. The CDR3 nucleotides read TGTGCCAGCTCCCAGGGGGCGCGGGTTTCGGGAGCTTTCTTT.

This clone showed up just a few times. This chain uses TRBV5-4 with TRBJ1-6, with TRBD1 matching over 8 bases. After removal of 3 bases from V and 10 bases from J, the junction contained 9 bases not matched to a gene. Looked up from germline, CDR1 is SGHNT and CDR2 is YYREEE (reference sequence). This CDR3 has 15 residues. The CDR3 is CASSSSSRGPSPLHF. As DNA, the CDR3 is TGTGCCAGCAGCTCTAGTTCCAGGGGGCCATCACCCCTCCACTTT.